Listed below are T cell receptor beta chains from one sample, sequenced in a study of post-analysis software for immune sequencing data. TCRdb re-called the PCR reads through MiXCR, storing one row per CDR3 protein. The sample has under 900,000 distinct CDR3 sequences, roughly 58% seen once; the top ten hold roughly 4.4%. What was sequenced was blood. Receptors were obtained from a girl aged 10 to 17 with multiple sclerosis. Each CDR3 is given with its conserved first and last residue. Fields, in order: J gene, V gene, clone size, CDR3 protein. A row's size may be missing; if present it is once, few, many or a size class.

>TRBJ2-1|TRBV12-3/TRBV12-4|NA
CASSTRRSYNEQFF
>TRBJ2-6|TRBV5-1|NA
CASSLRTVSSGANVLTF
>TRBJ2-3|TRBV24-1|NA
CATSATGQGTDTQYF
>TRBJ2-1|TRBV20-1|NA
CSASAWVAGAGNEQFF
>TRBJ2-1|TRBV7-9|NA
CASSLFPGGQYNEQFF
>TRBJ2-5|TRBV12-3/TRBV12-4|NA
CASSPRDSETQYF
>TRBJ2-3|TRBV20-1|NA
CSARVAGSTQYF
>TRBJ1-1|TRBV20-1|NA
CSASGRLNTEAFF
>TRBJ2-1|TRBV15|NA
CATSRDLWNEQFF
>TRBJ2-1|TRBV24-1|NA
CATSDSRERNEQFF
>TRBJ1-2|TRBV28|NA
CASDRAEGYGYTF
>TRBJ2-3|TRBV7-8|few
CASSAPLRLGTDTQYF
>TRBJ1-2|TRBV7-9|NA
CASRQGIEYGYTF
>TRBJ1-1|TRBV5-1|NA
CASGGVEGVKAFF
>TRBJ1-1|TRBV7-3|NA
CASSLEGGRAEAFF
>TRBJ1-2|TRBV6-5|few
CASSYARGNYGYTF